The source of this T cell receptor (beta chain) is a study of OX40 agonist ivuxolimab in advanced cancers. Background on the study: At doses from 0.01 to 10 mg/kg, patients were given intravenous ivuxolimab every 2 weeks. Having had anti-PD-1, anti-PD-L1 or anti-CTLA-4 therapy before was allowed, and under 50% had some. One patient with hepatocellular carcinoma and two with cutaneous melanoma, three in all, had partial responses.

Germline V gene lookup returns CDR1 KGHSH and CDR2 LQKENI. The CDR3 extends over 12 amino acids. Between the trimmed V and J ends, which lost 3 bases and 3 bases, there was a span of 4 bases. Profiled with immunoSEQ multiplex PCR; TCRdb holds only in-frame clones, not every one. The sample carries tens of thousands of clones, 85% to 90% recorded once. The sequence was collected from an adult with an advanced solid tumor such as melanoma, head and neck, liver or kidney cancer. The source was CD4+ or CD8+ T cells sorted from blood, collected in a trial of the OX40 agonist ivuxolimab. The V and J genes are TRBV18 and TRBJ2-3, with no clear D. In nucleotides, the CDR3 is TGTGCCAGCTCACCCACGACAGATACGCAGTATTTT. Residues: CASSPTTDTQYF.